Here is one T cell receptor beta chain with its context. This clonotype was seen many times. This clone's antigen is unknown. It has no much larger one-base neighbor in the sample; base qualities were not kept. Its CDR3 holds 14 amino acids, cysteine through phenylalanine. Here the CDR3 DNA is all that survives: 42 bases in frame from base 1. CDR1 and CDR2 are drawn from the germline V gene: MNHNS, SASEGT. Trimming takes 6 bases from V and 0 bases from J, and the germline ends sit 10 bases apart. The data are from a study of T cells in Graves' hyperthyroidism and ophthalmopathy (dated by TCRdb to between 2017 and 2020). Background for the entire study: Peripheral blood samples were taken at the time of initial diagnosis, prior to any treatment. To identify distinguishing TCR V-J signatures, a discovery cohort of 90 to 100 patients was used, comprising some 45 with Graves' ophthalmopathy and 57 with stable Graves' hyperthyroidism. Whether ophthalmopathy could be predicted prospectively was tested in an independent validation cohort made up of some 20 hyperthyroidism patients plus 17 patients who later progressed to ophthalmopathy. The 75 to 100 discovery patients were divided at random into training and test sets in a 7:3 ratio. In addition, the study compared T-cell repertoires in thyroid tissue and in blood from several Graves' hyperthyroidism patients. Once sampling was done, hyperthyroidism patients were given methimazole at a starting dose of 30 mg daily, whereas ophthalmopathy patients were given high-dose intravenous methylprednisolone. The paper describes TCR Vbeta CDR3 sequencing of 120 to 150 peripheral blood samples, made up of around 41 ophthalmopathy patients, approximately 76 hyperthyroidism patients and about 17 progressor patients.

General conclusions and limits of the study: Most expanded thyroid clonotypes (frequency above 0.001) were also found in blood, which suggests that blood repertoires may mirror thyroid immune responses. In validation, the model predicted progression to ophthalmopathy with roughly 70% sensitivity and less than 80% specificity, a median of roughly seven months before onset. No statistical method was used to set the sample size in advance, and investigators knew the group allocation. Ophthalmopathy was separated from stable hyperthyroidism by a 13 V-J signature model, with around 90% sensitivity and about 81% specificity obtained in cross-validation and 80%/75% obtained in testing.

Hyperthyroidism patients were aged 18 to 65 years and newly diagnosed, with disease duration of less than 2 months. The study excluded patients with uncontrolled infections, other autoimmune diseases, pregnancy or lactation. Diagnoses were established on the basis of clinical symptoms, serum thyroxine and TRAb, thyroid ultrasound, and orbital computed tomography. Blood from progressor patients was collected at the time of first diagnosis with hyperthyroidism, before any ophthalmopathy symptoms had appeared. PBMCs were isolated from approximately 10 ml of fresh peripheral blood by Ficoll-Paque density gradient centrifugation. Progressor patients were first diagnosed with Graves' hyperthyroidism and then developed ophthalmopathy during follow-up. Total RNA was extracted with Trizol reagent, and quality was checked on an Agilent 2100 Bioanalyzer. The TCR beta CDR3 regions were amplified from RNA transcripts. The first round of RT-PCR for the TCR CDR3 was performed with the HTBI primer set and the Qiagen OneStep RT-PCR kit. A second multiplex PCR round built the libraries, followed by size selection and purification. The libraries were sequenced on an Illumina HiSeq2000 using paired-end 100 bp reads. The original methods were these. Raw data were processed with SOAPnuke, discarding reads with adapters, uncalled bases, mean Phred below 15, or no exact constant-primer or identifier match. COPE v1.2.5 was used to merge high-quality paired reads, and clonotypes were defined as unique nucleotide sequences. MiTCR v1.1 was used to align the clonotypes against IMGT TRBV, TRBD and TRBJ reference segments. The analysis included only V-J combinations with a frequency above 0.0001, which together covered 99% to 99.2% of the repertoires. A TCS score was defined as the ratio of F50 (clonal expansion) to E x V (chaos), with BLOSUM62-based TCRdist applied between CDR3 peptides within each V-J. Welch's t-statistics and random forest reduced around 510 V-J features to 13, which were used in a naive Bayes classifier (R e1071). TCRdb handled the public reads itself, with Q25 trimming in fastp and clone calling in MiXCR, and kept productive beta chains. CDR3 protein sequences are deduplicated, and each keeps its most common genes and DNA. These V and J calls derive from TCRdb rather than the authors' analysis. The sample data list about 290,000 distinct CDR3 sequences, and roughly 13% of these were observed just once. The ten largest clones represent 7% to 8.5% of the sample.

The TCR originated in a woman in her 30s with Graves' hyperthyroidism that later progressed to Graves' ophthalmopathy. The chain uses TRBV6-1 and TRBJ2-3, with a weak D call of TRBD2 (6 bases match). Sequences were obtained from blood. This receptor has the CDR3 CASRSGRSTDTQYF. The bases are TGTGCCAGCAGGAGCGGGCGGAGCACAGATACGCAGTATTTT.